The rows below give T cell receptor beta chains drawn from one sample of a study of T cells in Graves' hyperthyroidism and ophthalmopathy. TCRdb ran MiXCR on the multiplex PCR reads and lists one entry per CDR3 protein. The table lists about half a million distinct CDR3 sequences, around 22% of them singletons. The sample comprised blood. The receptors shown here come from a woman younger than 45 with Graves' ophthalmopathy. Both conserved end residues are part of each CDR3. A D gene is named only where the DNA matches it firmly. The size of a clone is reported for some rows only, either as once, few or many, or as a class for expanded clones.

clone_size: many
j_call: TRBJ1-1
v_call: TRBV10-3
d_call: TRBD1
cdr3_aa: CAIRPGTGDTEAFF
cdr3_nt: TGTGCCATCAGACCCGGGACAGGGGACACTGAAGCTTTCTTT

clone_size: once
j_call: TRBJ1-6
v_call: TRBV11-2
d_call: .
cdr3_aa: CASSLGHISYNSPLRF
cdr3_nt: TGTGCCAGCAGCTTGGGACACATCTCCTATAATTCACCCCTCCGCTTT

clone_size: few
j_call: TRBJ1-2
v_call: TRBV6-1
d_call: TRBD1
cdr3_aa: CASADGTGGVYGYTF
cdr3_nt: TGTGCCAGCGCCGACGGGACAGGGGGCGTCTATGGCTACACCTTC

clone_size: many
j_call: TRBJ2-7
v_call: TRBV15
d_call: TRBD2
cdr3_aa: CATSRPAGENPYEQYF
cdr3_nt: TGTGCCACCAGCAGGCCAGCGGGAGAGAATCCTTACGAGCAGTACTTC

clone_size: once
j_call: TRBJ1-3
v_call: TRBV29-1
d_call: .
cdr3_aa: CSVRGGSGNTIYF
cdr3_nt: TGCAGCGTCCGGGGGGGCTCTGGAAACACCATATATTTT

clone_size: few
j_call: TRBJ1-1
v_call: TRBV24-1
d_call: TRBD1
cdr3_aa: CATSDQGAYTEAFF
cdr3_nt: TGTGCCACCAGTGACCAGGGGGCTTACACTGAAGCTTTCTTT

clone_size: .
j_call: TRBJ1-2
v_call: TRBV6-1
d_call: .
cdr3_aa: CASIPGSNYGYTF
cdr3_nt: TGTGCCAGCATCCCAGGATCTAACTATGGCTACACCTTC

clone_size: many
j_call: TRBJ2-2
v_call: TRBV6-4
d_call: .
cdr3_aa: CASSDRNTGELFF
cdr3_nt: TGTGCCAGCAGTGACCGTAACACCGGGGAGCTGTTTTTT

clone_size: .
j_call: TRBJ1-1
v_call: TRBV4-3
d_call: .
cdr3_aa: CASSQETGMNTEAFF
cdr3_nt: TGCGCCAGCAGCCAGGAGACAGGTATGAACACTGAAGCTTTCTTT

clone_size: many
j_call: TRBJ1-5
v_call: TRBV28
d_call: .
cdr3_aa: CASSSAPQPQHF
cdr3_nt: TGTGCCAGCAGTTCGGCACCTCAGCCCCAGCATTTT

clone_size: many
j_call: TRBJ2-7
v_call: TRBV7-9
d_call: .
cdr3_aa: CASSSPTGYEQYF
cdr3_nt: TGTGCCAGCAGCAGTCCGACAGGTTACGAGCAGTACTTC

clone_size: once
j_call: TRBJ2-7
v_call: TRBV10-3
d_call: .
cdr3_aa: CAISERGAYEQYF
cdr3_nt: TGTGCCATCAGTGAAAGAGGTGCCTACGAGCAGTACTTC

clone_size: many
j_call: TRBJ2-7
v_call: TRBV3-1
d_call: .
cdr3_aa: CASSNRDISSYEQYF
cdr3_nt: TGTGCCAGCAGTAACCGGGACATCAGCTCCTACGAGCAGTACTTC

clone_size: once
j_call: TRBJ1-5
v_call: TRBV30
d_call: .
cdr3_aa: CAWSVGGGQPQHF
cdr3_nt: TGTGCCTGGAGTGTAGGGGGGGGTCAGCCCCAGCATTTT

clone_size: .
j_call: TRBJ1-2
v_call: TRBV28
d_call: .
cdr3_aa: CASIGTTYGYTF
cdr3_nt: TGTGCCAGCATTGGGACAACCTATGGCTACACCTTC

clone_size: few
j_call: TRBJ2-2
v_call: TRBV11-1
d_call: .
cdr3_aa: CASSLPGPPAGELFF
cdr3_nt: TGTGCCAGCAGCTTGCCGGGGCCACCGGCCGGGGAGCTGTTTTTT

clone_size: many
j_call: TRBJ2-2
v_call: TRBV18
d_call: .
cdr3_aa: CASSPRGRNTGELFF
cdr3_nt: TGTGCCAGCTCACCAAGAGGCAGGAACACCGGGGAGCTGTTTTTT

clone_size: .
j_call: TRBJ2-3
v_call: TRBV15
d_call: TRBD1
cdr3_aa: CATSRDLFPQGDDTQYF
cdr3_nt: TGTGCCACCAGCAGAGATCTATTTCCCCAGGGGGACGATACGCAGTATTTT

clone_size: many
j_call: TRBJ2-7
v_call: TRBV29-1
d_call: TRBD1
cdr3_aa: CSVEDGTGLSYEQYF
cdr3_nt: TGCAGCGTTGAAGATGGGACAGGACTGTCCTACGAGCAGTACTTC

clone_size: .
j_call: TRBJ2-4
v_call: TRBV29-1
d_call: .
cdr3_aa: CSVAGTVDLNIKYF
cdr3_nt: TGCAGCGTTGCTGGGACCGTGGATCTGAACATTAAGTACTTC

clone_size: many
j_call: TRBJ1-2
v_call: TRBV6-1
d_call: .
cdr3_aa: CASRLPLPNGGYTF
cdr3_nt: TGTGCCAGCAGACTTCCCCTTCCGAATGGGGGCTACACCTTC

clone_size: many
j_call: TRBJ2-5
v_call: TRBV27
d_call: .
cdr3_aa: CASSLPNQETQYF
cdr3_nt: TGTGCCAGCAGTTTACCGAACCAAGAGACCCAGTACTTC

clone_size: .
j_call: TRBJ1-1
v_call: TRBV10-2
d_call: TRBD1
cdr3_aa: CASYTRQGTEAFF
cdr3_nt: TGCGCCAGCTACACCAGACAGGGGACTGAAGCTTTCTTT

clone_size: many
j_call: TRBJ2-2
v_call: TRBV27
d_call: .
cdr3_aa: CASSTKNRVGTGELFF
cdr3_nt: TGTGCCAGCAGCACAAAGAACAGGGTGGGCACCGGGGAGCTGTTTTTT

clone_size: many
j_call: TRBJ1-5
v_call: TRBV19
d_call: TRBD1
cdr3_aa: CASGQGGIQPQHF
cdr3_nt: TGTGCCAGTGGACAGGGGGGTATTCAGCCCCAGCATTTT

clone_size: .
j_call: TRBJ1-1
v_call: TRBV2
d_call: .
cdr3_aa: CASSVLGGMVRTEAFF
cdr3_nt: TGTGCCAGCAGTGTTTTGGGGGGAATGGTTCGGACTGAAGCTTTCTTT

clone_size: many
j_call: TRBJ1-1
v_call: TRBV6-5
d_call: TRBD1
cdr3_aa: CASSYPDRGAPEAFF
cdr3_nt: TGTGCCAGCAGTTACCCGGACAGGGGAGCGCCTGAAGCTTTCTTT

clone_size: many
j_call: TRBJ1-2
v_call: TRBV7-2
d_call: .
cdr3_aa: CAGSLDGNYGYTF
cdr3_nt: TGTGCCGGCAGCTTAGATGGGAACTATGGCTACACCTTC

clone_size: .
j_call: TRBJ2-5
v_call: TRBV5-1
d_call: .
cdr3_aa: CASSPRVRLETQYF
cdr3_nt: TGCGCCAGCAGCCCCAGGGTGAGGCTAGAGACCCAGTACTTC

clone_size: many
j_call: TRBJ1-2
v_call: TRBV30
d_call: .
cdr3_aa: CAWSPQMTVNYGYTF
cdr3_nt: TGTGCCTGGAGCCCCCAAATGACAGTCAACTATGGCTACACCTTC

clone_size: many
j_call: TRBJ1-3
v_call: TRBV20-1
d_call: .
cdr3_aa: CSARWNSGNTIYF
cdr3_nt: TGCAGTGCTCGATGGAACTCTGGAAACACCATATATTTT

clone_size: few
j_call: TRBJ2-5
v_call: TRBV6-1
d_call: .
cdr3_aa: CASSVRLQETQYF
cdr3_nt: TGTGCCAGCAGTGTTAGGCTACAAGAGACCCAGTACTTC

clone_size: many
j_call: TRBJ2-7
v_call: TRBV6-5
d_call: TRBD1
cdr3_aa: CASRKTPGTGGDEQYF
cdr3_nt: TGTGCCAGCAGAAAAACACCCGGGACAGGGGGAGACGAGCAGTACTTC

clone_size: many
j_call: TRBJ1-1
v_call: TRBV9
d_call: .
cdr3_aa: CASSADGDTEAFF
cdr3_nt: TGTGCCAGCAGCGCGGACGGAGACACTGAAGCTTTCTTT

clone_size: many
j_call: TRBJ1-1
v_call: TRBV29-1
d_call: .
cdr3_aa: CSAEGVMNTEAFF
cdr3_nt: TGCAGCGCCGAGGGGGTTATGAACACTGAAGCTTTCTTT

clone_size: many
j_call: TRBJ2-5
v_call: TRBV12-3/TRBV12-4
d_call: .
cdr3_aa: CASRSDGGTQETQYF
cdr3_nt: TGTGCCAGCAGAAGTGACGGGGGAACCCAAGAGACCCAGTACTTC

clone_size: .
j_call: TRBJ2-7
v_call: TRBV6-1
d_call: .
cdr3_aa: CASWTTYEQYF
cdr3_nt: TGTGCCAGCTGGACGACCTACGAGCAGTACTTC

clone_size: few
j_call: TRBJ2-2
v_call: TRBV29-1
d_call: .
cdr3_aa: CSVEYGTNEPNTGELFF
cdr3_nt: TGCAGCGTTGAATACGGGACAAACGAACCGAACACCGGGGAGCTGTTTTTT

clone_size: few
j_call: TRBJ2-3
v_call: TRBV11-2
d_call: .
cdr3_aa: CASSLGQGWGGKDTQYF
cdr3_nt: TGTGCCAGCAGCTTAGGACAGGGTTGGGGGGGAAAAGATACGCAGTATTTT

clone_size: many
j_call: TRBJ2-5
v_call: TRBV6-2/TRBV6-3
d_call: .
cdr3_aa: CASSYSTLPGGRAQETQYF
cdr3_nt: TGTGCCAGCAGTTACTCGACTCTCCCGGGCGGTCGAGCCCAAGAGACCCAGTACTTC

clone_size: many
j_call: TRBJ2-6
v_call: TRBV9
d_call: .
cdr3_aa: CASSPRHVSGANVLTF
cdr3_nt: TGTGCCAGCAGCCCCCGACACGTTTCTGGGGCCAACGTCCTGACTTTC

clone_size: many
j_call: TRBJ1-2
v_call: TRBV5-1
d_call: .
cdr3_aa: CASRAGARGYTF
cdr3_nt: TGCGCCAGCAGGGCGGGGGCGCGTGGCTACACCTTC

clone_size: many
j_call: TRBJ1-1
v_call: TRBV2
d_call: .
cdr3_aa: CASGRAVGAFF
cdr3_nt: TGTGCCAGCGGACGCGCCGTGGGGGCTTTCTTT

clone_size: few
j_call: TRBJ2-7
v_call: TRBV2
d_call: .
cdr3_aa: CARLKNEQYF
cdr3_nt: TGTGCCAGACTTAAAAACGAGCAGTACTTC

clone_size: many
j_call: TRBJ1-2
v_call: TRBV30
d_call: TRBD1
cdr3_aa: CAWRVPGQNYGYTF
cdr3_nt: TGTGCCTGGAGGGTACCGGGACAGAACTATGGCTACACCTTC

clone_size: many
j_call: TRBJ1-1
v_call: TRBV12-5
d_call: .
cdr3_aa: CASALGNTEAFF
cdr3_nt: TGTGCTAGTGCCCTAGGAAACACTGAAGCTTTCTTT

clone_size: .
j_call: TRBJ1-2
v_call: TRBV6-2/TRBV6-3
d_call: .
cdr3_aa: CASRDGMDGYRF
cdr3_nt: TGTGCCAGCCGGGACGGTATGGATGGCTACAGGTTC

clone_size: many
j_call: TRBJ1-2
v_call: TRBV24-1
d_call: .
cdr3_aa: CATSDGPHYTF
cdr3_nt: TGTGCCACCAGTGATGGCCCCCACTACACCTTC

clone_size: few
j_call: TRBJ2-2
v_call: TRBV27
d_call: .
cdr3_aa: CASSSLGGTGELFF
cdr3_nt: TGTGCCAGCAGTTCCCTAGGGGGAACCGGGGAGCTGTTTTTT

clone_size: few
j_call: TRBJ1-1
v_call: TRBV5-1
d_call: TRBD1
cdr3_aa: CASSLETGVKTEAFF
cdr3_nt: TGCGCCAGCAGCTTGGAGACAGGGGTGAAAACTGAAGCTTTCTTT

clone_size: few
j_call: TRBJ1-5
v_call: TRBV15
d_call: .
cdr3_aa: CATSRGAQVGPRNQPQHF
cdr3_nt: TGTGCCACCAGCAGAGGGGCTCAAGTCGGACCCCGCAATCAGCCCCAGCATTTT

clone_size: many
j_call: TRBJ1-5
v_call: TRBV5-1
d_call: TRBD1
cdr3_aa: CASSPGQVAQPQHF
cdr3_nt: TGCGCCAGCAGCCCGGGACAGGTGGCTCAGCCCCAGCATTTT